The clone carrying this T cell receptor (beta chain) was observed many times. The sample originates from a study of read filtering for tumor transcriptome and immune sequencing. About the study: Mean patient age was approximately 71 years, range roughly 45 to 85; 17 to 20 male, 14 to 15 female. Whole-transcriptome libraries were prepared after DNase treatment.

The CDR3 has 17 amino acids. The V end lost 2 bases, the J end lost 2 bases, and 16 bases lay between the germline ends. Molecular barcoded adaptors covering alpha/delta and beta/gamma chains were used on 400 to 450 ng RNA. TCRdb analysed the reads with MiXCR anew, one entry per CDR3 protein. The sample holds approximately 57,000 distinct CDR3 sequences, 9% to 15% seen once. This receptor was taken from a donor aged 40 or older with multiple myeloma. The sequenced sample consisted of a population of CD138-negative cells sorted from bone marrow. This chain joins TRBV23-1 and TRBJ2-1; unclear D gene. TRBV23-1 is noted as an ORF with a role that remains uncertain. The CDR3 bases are TGCGCCAGCAGTCAAAATCCCCCAAAGGTTCCCTACAATGAGCAGTTCTTC. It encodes CASSQNPPKVPYNEQFF.